This T cell receptor (beta chain) was documented in a study of Graves' ophthalmopathy and Graves' hyperthyroidism. Study-wide findings and caveats: As the model predicted ophthalmopathy progression, it achieved a sensitivity of 70.59% and a specificity of about 78%.

The sequenced template was RNA, covering the TCR beta CDR3 region. RT-PCR was first run with HTBI primers, then multiplex PCR in a second round. TCRdb re-derived calls from the multiplex PCR reads in MiXCR, one entry per CDR3 protein. The sample consists of around 1,000,000 distinct CDR3 sequences, roughly two fifths of them appearing once. This CDR3 is built from 15 residues. CDR1 and CDR2 from the germline V gene are SEHNR and FQNEAQ (reference sequence). The ends were cut back, 3 bases at V and 0 bases at J, with 12 bases in the middle. Pregnant or lactating patients and those with other autoimmune diseases or uncontrolled infections were excluded. This clonotype was seen only a few times. Its antigen remains unknown.

The rearrangement uses TRBV7-9 and TRBJ2-7, with a tentative D call TRBD2 (5 bases). The sequencing input was peripheral blood or thyroid tissue (not recorded which). This sequence was found in an adult man with Graves' hyperthyroidism. The CDR3 is CASSLWSGLSYEQYF. The CDR3 DNA reads as TGTGCCAGCAGCTTGTGGAGCGGACTCTCCTACGAGCAGTACTTC.